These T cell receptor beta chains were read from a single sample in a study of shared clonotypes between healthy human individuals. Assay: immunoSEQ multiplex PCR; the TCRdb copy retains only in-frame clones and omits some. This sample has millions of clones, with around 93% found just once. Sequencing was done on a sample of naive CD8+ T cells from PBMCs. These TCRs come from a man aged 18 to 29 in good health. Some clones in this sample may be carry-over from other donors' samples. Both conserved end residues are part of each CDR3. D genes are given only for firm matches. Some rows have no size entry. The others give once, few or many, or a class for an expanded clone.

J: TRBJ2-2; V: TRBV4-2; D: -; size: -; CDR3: CASSQELLLGTENTGELFF; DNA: TGTGCCAGCAGCCAAGAATTGCTCTTGGGGACTGAGAACACCGGGGAGCTGTTTTTT
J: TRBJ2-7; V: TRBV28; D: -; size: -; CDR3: CASRSWGRDFSGEQYF; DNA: TGTGCCAGCAGAAGTTGGGGACGGGATTTCAGCGGGGAGCAGTACTTC
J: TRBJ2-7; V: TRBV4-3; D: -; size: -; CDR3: CASSPTTDSYEQYF; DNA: TGCGCCAGCAGCCCCACGACGGATTCCTACGAGCAGTACTTC
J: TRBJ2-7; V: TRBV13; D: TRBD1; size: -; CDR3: CASSPPGTGVEQYF; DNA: TGTGCCAGCAGCCCCCCCGGGACAGGGGTCGAGCAGTACTTC
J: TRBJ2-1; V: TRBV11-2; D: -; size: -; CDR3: CASSLANEQFF; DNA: TGTGCCAGCAGCTTGGCCAATGAGCAGTTCTTC
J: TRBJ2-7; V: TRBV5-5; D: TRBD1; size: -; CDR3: CASSNPGQGSYEQYF; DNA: TGTGCCAGCAGCAACCCCGGACAGGGCTCCTACGAGCAGTACTTC
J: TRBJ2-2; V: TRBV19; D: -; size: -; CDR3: CASRRNTGELFF; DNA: TGTGCCAGTAGACGGAACACCGGGGAGCTGTTTTTT
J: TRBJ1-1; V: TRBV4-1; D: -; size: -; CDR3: CASRPPFGSRTEAFF; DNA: TGCGCCAGCAGACCCCCTTTTGGATCTAGAACTGAAGCTTTCTTT
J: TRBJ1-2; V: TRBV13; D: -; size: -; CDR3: CASSLGRRSGYTF; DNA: TGTGCCAGCAGCTTAGGCCGGAGGAGTGGCTACACCTTC
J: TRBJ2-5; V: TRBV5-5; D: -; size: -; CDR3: CASSLPLALKGVQETQYF; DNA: TGTGCCAGCAGCTTGCCCCTCGCACTCAAGGGGGTGCAAGAGACCCAGTACTTC
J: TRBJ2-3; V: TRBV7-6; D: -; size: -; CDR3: CASSQGPYTDTQYF; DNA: TGTGCCAGCAGCCAGGGACCATACACAGATACGCAGTATTTT
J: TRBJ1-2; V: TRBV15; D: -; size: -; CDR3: CATNTGAYGYTF; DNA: TGTGCCACCAACACGGGGGCGTATGGCTACACCTTC
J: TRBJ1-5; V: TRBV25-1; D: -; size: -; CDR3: CASSEQLFGQPQHF; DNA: TGTGCCAGCAGTGAACAACTTTTTGGCCAGCCCCAGCATTTT
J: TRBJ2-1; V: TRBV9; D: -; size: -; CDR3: CASSVASAGTSYNEQFF; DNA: TGTGCCAGCAGCGTAGCTAGTGCGGGGACCTCCTACAATGAGCAGTTCTTC
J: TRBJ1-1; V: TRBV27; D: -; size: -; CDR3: CASSLLRGRNTEAFF; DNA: TGTGCCAGCAGTTTACTCAGGGGACGGAACACTGAAGCTTTCTTT
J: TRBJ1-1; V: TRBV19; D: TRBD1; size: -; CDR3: CASSAKPPGQGWGNTEAFF; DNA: TGTGCCAGTAGTGCGAAGCCACCGGGACAGGGATGGGGGAACACTGAAGCTTTCTTT
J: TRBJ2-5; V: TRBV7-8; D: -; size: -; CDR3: CASSLMVAGRELGETQYF; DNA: TGTGCCAGCAGCTTAATGGTTGCGGGCAGGGAACTTGGGGAGACCCAGTACTTC
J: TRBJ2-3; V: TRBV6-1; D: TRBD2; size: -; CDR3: CASSEVESIVREVPDTQYF; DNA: TGTGCCAGCAGTGAAGTGGAATCAATAGTGCGGGAGGTGCCAGATACGCAGTATTTT
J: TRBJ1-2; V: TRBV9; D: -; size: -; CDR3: CASSSSDSFYGYTF; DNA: TGTGCCAGCAGCTCCTCAGACAGCTTCTATGGCTACACCTTC
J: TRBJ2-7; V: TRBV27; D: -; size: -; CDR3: CASSFAQAYSYEQYF; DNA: TGTGCCAGCAGTTTCGCCCAAGCATATAGCTACGAGCAGTACTTC
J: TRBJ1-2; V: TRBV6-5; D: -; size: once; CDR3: CASSYGVRSSYGYTF; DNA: TGTGCCAGCAGTTACGGGGTCAGGTCAAGTTATGGCTACACCTTC
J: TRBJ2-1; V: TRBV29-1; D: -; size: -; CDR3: CSVEKRGGLGPYNEQFF; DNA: TGCAGCGTTGAAAAAAGAGGCGGGCTTGGGCCCTACAATGAGCAGTTCTTC
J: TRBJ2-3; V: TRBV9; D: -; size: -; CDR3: CASSVPTGSHTDTQYF; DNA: TGTGCCAGCAGCGTCCCAACAGGGAGTCATACAGATACGCAGTATTTT
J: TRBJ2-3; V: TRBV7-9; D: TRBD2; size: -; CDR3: CASSSVLAASTDTQYF; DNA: TGTGCCAGCAGCTCCGTACTAGCGGCTTCCACAGATACGCAGTATTTT
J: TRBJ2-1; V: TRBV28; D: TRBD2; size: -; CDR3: CASSFGSGSFYNEQFF; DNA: TGTGCCAGCAGTTTCGGTAGCGGGAGTTTCTACAATGAGCAGTTCTTC
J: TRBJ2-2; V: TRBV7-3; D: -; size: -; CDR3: CASSLLGGSNTGELFF; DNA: TGTGCCAGCAGCTTATTGGGGGGATCGAACACCGGGGAGCTGTTTTTT
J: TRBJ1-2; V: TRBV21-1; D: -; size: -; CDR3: CASSKEGLSRTNYGYTF; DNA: TGTGCCAGCAGCAAAGAAGGACTGAGTCGGACTAACTATGGCTACACCTTC
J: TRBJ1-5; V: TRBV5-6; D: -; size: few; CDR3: CASSLGGGGQPQHF; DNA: TGTGCCAGCAGCTTGGGAGGGGGTGGCCAGCCCCAGCATTTT
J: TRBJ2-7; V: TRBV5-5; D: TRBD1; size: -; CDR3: CASSSQPPTGLGSYEQYF; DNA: TGTGCCAGCAGCTCTCAACCCCCGACAGGGCTAGGCTCCTACGAGCAGTACTTC
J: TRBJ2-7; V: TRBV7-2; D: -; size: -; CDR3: CASSFSFRGRGYEQYF; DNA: TGTGCCAGCAGCTTTTCCTTCAGGGGCAGGGGCTACGAGCAGTACTTC
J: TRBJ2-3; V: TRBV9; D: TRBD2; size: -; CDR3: CASSLLAGGTDTQYF; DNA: TGTGCCAGCAGCCTGCTAGCGGGAGGAACAGATACGCAGTATTTT
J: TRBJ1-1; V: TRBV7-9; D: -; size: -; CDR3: CASSQMNTEAFF; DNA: TGTGCCAGCAGCCAGATGAACACTGAAGCTTTCTTT
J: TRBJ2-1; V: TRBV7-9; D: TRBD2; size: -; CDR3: CASSFSRLAGYNEQFF; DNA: TGTGCCAGCAGCTTCTCGCGGCTAGCGGGGTACAATGAGCAGTTCTTC
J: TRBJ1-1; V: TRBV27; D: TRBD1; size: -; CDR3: CASSFYVQTGGTEAFF; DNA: TGTGCCAGCAGTTTTTATGTCCAGACAGGGGGCACTGAAGCTTTCTTT
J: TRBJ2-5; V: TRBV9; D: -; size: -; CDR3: CASSVGGALQETQYF; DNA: TGTGCCAGCAGCGTAGGGGGGGCCCTACAAGAGACCCAGTACTTC
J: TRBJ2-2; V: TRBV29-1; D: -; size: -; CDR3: CSVGSAGELFF; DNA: TGCAGCGTTGGGTCCGCCGGGGAGCTGTTTTTT
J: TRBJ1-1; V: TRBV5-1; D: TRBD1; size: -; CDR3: CASSGSRGHGTEAFF; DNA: TGCGCCAGCAGCGGAAGCAGGGGGCATGGCACTGAAGCTTTCTTT
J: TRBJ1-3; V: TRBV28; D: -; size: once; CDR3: CASSFRGGRPSGNTIYF; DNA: TGTGCCAGCAGTTTTAGGGGAGGGCGTCCCTCTGGAAACACCATATATTTT
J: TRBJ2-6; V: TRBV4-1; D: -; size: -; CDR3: CASSQVLGGRSSGANVLTF; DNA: TGCGCCAGCAGCCAAGTCTTGGGCGGTAGGAGCTCTGGGGCCAACGTCCTGACTTTC
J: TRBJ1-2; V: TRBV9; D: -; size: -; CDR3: CASSVAEGGYTF; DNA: TGTGCCAGCAGCGTAGCTGAGGGCGGCTACACCTTC
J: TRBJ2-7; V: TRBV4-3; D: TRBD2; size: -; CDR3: CASSQSRLAGYEQYF; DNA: TGCGCCAGCAGCCAATCCCGGCTAGCGGGCTACGAGCAGTACTTC
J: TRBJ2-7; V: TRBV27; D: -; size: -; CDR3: CASSLSGLREQYF; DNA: TGTGCCAGCAGTTTATCGGGTTTGAGAGAGCAGTACTTC
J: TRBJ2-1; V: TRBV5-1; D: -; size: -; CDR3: CASYIPGGGGNEQFF; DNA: TGCGCCAGCTATATTCCTGGCGGAGGGGGCAATGAGCAGTTCTTC
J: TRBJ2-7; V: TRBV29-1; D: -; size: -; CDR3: CSAPGVIAGEQYF; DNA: TGCAGCGCCCCTGGGGTCATCGCGGGCGAGCAGTACTTC
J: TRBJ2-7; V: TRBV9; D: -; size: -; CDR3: CASSSDRNYEQYF; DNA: TGTGCCAGCAGCTCGGACAGAAACTACGAGCAGTACTTC
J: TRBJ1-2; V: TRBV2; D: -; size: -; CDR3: CASTSRRDYGYTF; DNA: TGTGCCAGCACGTCCAGAAGAGACTATGGCTACACCTTC
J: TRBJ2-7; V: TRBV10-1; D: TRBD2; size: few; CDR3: CASSDRIAGNSVYEQYF; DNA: TGCGCCAGCAGTGACAGAATAGCGGGGAATTCGGTTTACGAGCAGTACTTC
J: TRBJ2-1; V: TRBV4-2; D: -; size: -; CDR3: CASSQGLVVSNEQFF; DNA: TGTGCCAGCAGCCAAGGACTAGTGGTCTCAAATGAGCAGTTCTTC
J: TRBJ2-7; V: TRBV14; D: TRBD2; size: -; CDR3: CASSSLAGGSYEQYF; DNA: TGTGCCAGCAGCTCGCTGGCGGGAGGGAGCTACGAGCAGTACTTC
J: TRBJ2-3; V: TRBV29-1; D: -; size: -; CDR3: CSLNPQDPNTQYF; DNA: TGCAGCCTGAACCCCCAGGACCCTAATACGCAGTATTTT
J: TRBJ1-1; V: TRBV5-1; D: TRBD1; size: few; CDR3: CASSSGGTEAFF; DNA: TGCGCCAGCAGCTCAGGGGGTACTGAAGCTTTCTTT
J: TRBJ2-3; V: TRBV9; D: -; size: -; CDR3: CASSVGVREITDTQYF; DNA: TGTGCCAGCAGCGTAGGGGTTCGGGAAATCACAGATACGCAGTATTTT
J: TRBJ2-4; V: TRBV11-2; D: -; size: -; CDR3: CASSLNWAQGRNIQYF; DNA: TGTGCCAGCAGCTTAAATTGGGCCCAAGGGAGAAACATTCAGTACTTC
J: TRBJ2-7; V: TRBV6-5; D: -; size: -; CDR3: CASSYSSKAEQYF; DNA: TGTGCCAGCAGTTACTCCTCCAAGGCCGAGCAGTACTTC
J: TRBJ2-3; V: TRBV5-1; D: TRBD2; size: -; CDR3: CASSLFVSGSPDTQYF; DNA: TGCGCCAGCAGCTTGTTCGTTAGCGGGAGCCCGGATACGCAGTATTTT